This T cell receptor (beta chain) is from a study of T cell repertoires in cytomegalovirus infection. Study summary: Well-studied HLA-B-restricted epitopes and recently identified HLA-C-restricted epitopes of CMV were both used in the study. Carrying CMV and the relevant HLA type showed in public TCR beta signatures. Notes on the study in general: Summed frequency of shared TCR beta families picked out CMV carriers who also had the relevant HLA.

Note on this clonotype: What it binds is not known.

The CDR3 extends over 14 amino acids. V was cut by 0 bases and J by 5 bases, with 7 bases left in between. Germline V gene lookup returns CDR1 MNHEY and CDR2 SMNVEV (reference sequence). TCRdb reprocessed the reads via MiXCR and lists one record per CDR3 protein. The sample lists approximately 990,000 distinct CDR3 sequences; around 30% were seen once. This TCR was recovered from a human donor in good health (CMV status not recorded). Some clones in this sample may be carry-over from other donors' samples. The V call is TRBV27, the J call TRBJ1-4; D uncertain. The sequencing here drew on cultured CD8+ T cells from PBMCs, taken from culture after CMV antigen stimulation. The CDR3 bases are TGTGCCAGCAGTTTATCTGTCGGAAATGAAAAACTGTTTTTT. Translated, it gives CASSLSVGNEKLFF.